These T cell receptor beta chains were read from a single sample in a study of sequential checkpoint blockade in melanoma. TCRdb's copy holds only in-frame clones and misses some; the assay was immunoSEQ multiplex PCR. The sample records 6,500 to 8,000 clones, around 24% being singletons. The material was tumor tissue (inferred from file names), obtained from a patient given nivolumab and ipilimumab in sequence. All receptors come from a human donor with melanoma. The CDR3 runs from the conserved cysteine through the conserved F or W. A D gene is named only where the DNA matches it firmly. Expanded clones get a size class; other rows say once, few or many, or leave the size out.

D | J | size | length | V | DNA | CDR3
NA | TRBJ2-3 | NA | 17 | TRBV9 | TGTGCCAGCAGCGTGGGGGCGGGTGGCACTAGCACAGATACGCAGTATTTT | CASSVGAGGTSTDTQYF
NA | TRBJ1-1 | NA | 16 | TRBV5-1 | TGCGCCAGCAGCTTGTTTCCCGGGGCGATGGACACTGAAGCTTTCTTT | CASSLFPGAMDTEAFF
TRBD1 | TRBJ2-3 | few | 14 | TRBV6-8 | TGTGCCAGCAGTTTACAGGGGCGCACAGATACGCAGTATTTT | CASSLQGRTDTQYF
TRBD1 | TRBJ1-4 | medium-sized | 15 | TRBV9 | TGTGCCAGCAGCGTAGTAGGGACAGCTAATGAAAAACTGTTTTTT | CASSVVGTANEKLFF
NA | TRBJ2-7 | few | 16 | TRBV11-3 | TGTGCCAGCAGCTTAGATTCTAGCGCCGGCGGGATTGAGCAGTACTTC | CASSLDSSAGGIEQYF
NA | TRBJ1-1 | few | 13 | TRBV6-8 | TGTGCCATCAGGCTCGATAGGAACACTGAAGCTTTCTTT | CAIRLDRNTEAFF
NA | TRBJ1-1 | many | 13 | TRBV7-2 | TGTGCCAGCAGCTCGCGAAGAGACACTGAAGCTTTCTTT | CASSSRRDTEAFF
TRBD2 | TRBJ2-7 | NA | 15 | TRBV11-3 | TGTGCCAGCACCGAGGGACTAGCGGCTGGATACGAGCAGTACTTC | CASTEGLAAGYEQYF
NA | TRBJ2-5 | NA | 14 | TRBV12-5 | TGTGCTAGTGGGAATGAGTGGGCCCAAGAGACCCAGTACTTC | CASGNEWAQETQYF
NA | TRBJ2-7 | few | 13 | TRBV19 | TGTGCCAGCGGACAGCATGGATACTACGAGCAGTACTTC | CASGQHGYYEQYF
NA | TRBJ1-2 | medium-sized | 15 | TRBV11-3 | TGTGCCAGCAGCTTAGTTCCTACGGGGAACTATGGCTACACCTTC | CASSLVPTGNYGYTF
NA | TRBJ2-1 | few | 13 | TRBV28 | TGTGCCAGTGCAGGCGGCTCCTACAATGAGCAGTTCTTC | CASAGGSYNEQFF
NA | TRBJ2-1 | once | 15 | TRBV14 | TGTGCCAGCAGCCAATGGACGTCTGGGTTCAATGAGCAGTTCTTC | CASSQWTSGFNEQFF
TRBD1 | TRBJ1-2 | NA | 15 | TRBV9 | TGTGCCAGCAGCGTAGAGCAGACAGGGTTCGGAGGCTACACCTTC | CASSVEQTGFGGYTF
NA | TRBJ1-2 | NA | 17 | TRBV11-3 | TGTGCCAGCGCGGGCGGGGCAAGGAAGGTGTTGAGCTATGGCTACACCTTC | CASAGGARKVLSYGYTF
TRBD1 | TRBJ2-7 | NA | 14 | TRBV6-8 | TGTGCCAGCGCCCCGTGGGGACAGGGCTACGAGCAGTACTTC | CASAPWGQGYEQYF
TRBD2 | TRBJ2-3 | many | 19 | TRBV11-3 | TGTGCCAGCAGCTTAGAAGCTAGCGGGGGGCAGTTGAGCACAGATACGCAGTATTTT | CASSLEASGGQLSTDTQYF
TRBD1 | TRBJ2-7 | NA | 15 | TRBV9 | TGTGCCAGCGACCTGAAGGGGGCCCCTTCCTACGAGCAGTACTTC | CASDLKGAPSYEQYF
TRBD1 | TRBJ2-3 | few | 12 | TRBV9 | TGTGCCAGCAGGGACAGGGGGCACACGCAGTATTTT | CASRDRGHTQYF
TRBD1 | TRBJ1-1 | NA | 17 | TRBV5-1 | TGCGCCAGCAGCTTGAGGGGGCTGGGCAGTAGAAACACTGAAGCTTTCTTT | CASSLRGLGSRNTEAFF
TRBD2 | TRBJ2-2 | NA | 15 | TRBV30 | TGTGCCTGGAGTGGGGCGGGAGAGGTCACCGGGGAGCTGTTTTTT | CAWSGAGEVTGELFF
NA | TRBJ1-2 | NA | 12 | TRBV6-8 | TGTGCCAGCAGTTACCCGAACGATGGCTACACCTTC | CASSYPNDGYTF
TRBD1 | TRBJ2-7 | NA | 13 | TRBV6-8 | TGTGCCAGCAGCCCGGGACAGGACTACGAGCAGTACTTC | CASSPGQDYEQYF
TRBD1 | TRBJ1-5 | NA | 16 | TRBV18 | TGTGCCAGCTCGGTAATGGACAGGGGGACTAATCAGCCCCAGCATTTT | CASSVMDRGTNQPQHF
TRBD1 | TRBJ1-2 | few | 13 | TRBV28 | TGTGCCAGCAAACTGACAGGGATGCATGGCTACACCTTC | CASKLTGMHGYTF
TRBD2 | TRBJ2-5 | many | 14 | TRBV11-3 | TGTGCCAGCAGCGAACTAGCGGGAGAAGCGACCCAGTACTTC | CASSELAGEATQYF
NA | TRBJ1-1 | many | 15 | TRBV11-3 | TGTGCCAGCAGCTTGTGGGGTCGGGGAGGGACTGAAGCTTTCTTT | CASSLWGRGGTEAFF
NA | TRBJ2-7 | few | 11 | TRBV19 | TGTGCCAGTTCAGACTGGGACGAGCAGTACTTC | CASSDWDEQYF
NA | TRBJ2-2 | NA | 13 | TRBV23-1 | TGCGCCAGTAACCCCGGGGGCACCGGGGAGCTGTTTTTT | CASNPGGTGELFF
NA | TRBJ2-2 | medium-sized | 13 | TRBV28 | TGTGCCAGCAGCCAGGTGAACACCGGGGAGCTGTTTTTT | CASSQVNTGELFF
TRBD2 | TRBJ2-2 | medium-sized | 15 | TRBV6-8 | TGTGCCAGCAGATCGACTAGCGGGAGGGTCGGGGAGCTGTTTTTT | CASRSTSGRVGELFF
NA | TRBJ1-1 | few | 14 | TRBV6-8 | TGTGCCAGCAGTTACGATGAGGGTCGGGCTGAAGCTTTCTTT | CASSYDEGRAEAFF
NA | TRBJ1-2 | few | 14 | TRBV11-3 | TGTGCCAGCAGCGAACTGCCTTCAGGGCCGGGCTACACCTTC | CASSELPSGPGYTF
NA | TRBJ2-6 | NA | 15 | TRBV19 | TGTGCCAGTAGTCCACTTGACTCTGGGGCCAACGTCCTGACTTTC | CASSPLDSGANVLTF
TRBD1 | TRBJ1-5 | NA | 14 | TRBV6-8 | TGTGCCAGCAGCCGACAGGGGGCTAGTCAGCCCCAGCATTTT | CASSRQGASQPQHF
NA | TRBJ2-3 | few | 15 | TRBV28 | TGTGCCAGCAGTTTATGGGGAGAAAGCACAGATACGCAGTATTTT | CASSLWGESTDTQYF
NA | TRBJ2-3 | few | 17 | TRBV9 | TGTGCCAGCAGCGTAGCTACAGGCCTCTCCACACGTTATACGCAGTATTTT | CASSVATGLSTRYTQYF
TRBD2 | TRBJ2-7 | few | 14 | TRBV28 | TGTGCCAGCAGCTCCGGACTAGCGCGTTACGAGCAGTACTTC | CASSSGLARYEQYF
NA | TRBJ2-2 | medium-sized | 12 | TRBV6-8 | TGTGCCAGCAGTCACACCACCGGGGAGCTGTTTTTT | CASSHTTGELFF
NA | TRBJ2-5 | few | 13 | TRBV18 | TGTGCCAGCTCAATCACTACTAGGGAGACCCAGTACTTC | CASSITTRETQYF
NA | TRBJ1-2 | NA | 13 | TRBV6-8 | TGTGCCAGCAGTTACCGCAGGAGCTATGGCTACACCTTC | CASSYRRSYGYTF
NA | TRBJ1-1 | NA | 14 | TRBV14 | TGTGCCAGCAGCCACCTATCAGGGAACACTGAAGCTTTCTTT | CASSHLSGNTEAFF
NA | TRBJ2-3 | NA | 13 | TRBV12-5 | TGTGCCAGCACCGACCTTGGCACAGATACGCAGTATTTT | CASTDLGTDTQYF
TRBD2 | TRBJ2-5 | NA | 17 | TRBV6-8 | TGTGCCAGCAGGAAATCCGGGACTAGCGAGACGGGGGAGACCCAGTACTTC | CASRKSGTSETGETQYF
NA | TRBJ2-7 | few | 14 | TRBV9 | TGTGCCAGCAGCGCCCACCCGGGGGCGTACGAGCAGTACTTC | CASSAHPGAYEQYF
TRBD1 | TRBJ2-7 | NA | 12 | TRBV6-8 | TGTGCCATCCGGACAGGAACCTACGAGCAGTACTTC | CAIRTGTYEQYF
TRBD2 | TRBJ2-5 | NA | 15 | TRBV5-1 | TGCGCCAGCAGCCCTGGACTAGCGCTGGTAGAGACCCAGTACTTC | CASSPGLALVETQYF
TRBD1 | TRBJ2-7 | NA | 15 | TRBV11-3 | TGTGCCAGCAGCCCACGGACAGGGGGCGAATACGAGCAGTACTTC | CASSPRTGGEYEQYF
TRBD1 | TRBJ1-1 | NA | 13 | TRBV6-8 | TGTGCCAGCGATCCCAGGGACAGGACTGAAGCTTTCTTT | CASDPRDRTEAFF
NA | TRBJ1-1 | few | 17 | TRBV19 | TGTGCCAGTAGTGGGATGGCGATGGGCAGGGCTGAGACTGAAGCTTTCTTT | CASSGMAMGRAETEAFF
NA | TRBJ2-7 | few | 16 | TRBV23-1 | TGCGCCAGCAGCCAAGTAGGGCAGCGCGGGGCCTACGAGCAGTACTTC | CASSQVGQRGAYEQYF
TRBD2 | TRBJ2-3 | few | 15 | TRBV6-8 | TGTGCCAGCAGTTACGGCCGGCTAGCGGGAGATACGCAGTATTTT | CASSYGRLAGDTQYF
TRBD2 | TRBJ2-2 | few | 15 | TRBV11-3 | TGTGCCAGCAGCCCTCCACTAGCGGGGGACGGGGAGCTGTTTTTT | CASSPPLAGDGELFF
NA | TRBJ1-5 | few | 14 | TRBV6-8 | TGTGCCAGCAGTTACCGAGAAGGCAATCAGCCCCAGCATTTT | CASSYREGNQPQHF
NA | TRBJ2-2 | NA | 12 | TRBV30 | TGTGCCTGGGGTAGGGGCACCGGGGAGCTGTTTTTT | CAWGRGTGELFF
TRBD2 | TRBJ2-7 | NA | 17 | TRBV11-3 | TGTGCCAGCAGCTTGTTCGCGGGGGGCCAAAGGAGCTACGAGCAGTACTTC | CASSLFAGGQRSYEQYF
TRBD1 | TRBJ2-2 | NA | 15 | TRBV18 | TGTGCCAGCTCCTGGACAGGGGGCATCACCGGGGAGCTGTTTTTT | CASSWTGGITGELFF
NA | TRBJ2-7 | NA | 13 | TRBV18 | TGTGCCAGCTCACAAAGCACAGTTGGCGAGCAGTACTTC | CASSQSTVGEQYF
NA | TRBJ2-5 | NA | 14 | TRBV5-1 | TGCGCCAGCAGTAGTCCGGGATTCCAAGAGACCCAGTACTTC | CASSSPGFQETQYF
NA | TRBJ2-1 | few | 12 | TRBV28 | TGTGCCAGCAGTTTGCAACAGGATGAGCAGTTCTTC | CASSLQQDEQFF